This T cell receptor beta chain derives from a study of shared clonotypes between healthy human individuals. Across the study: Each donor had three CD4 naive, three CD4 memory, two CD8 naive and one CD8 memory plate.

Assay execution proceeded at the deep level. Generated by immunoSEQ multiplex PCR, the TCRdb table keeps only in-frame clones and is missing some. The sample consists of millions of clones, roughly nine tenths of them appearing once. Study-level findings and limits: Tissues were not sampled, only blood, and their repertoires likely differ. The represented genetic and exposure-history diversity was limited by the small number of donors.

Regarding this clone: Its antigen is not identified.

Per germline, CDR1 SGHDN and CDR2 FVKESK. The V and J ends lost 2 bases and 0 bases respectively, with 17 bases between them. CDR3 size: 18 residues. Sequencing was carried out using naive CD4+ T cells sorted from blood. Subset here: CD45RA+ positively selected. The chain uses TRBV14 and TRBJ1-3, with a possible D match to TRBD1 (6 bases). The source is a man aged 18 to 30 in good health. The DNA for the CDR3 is TGTGCCAGCAGCCAAAGGGACACGTACCTAAGCTCTGGAAACACCATATATTTT. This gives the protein CASSQRDTYLSSGNTIYF.